These 29 T cell receptor beta chains originate from one sample sequenced in a study of control samples from healthy donors and cancer patients. The table came from immunoSEQ multiplex PCR; TCRdb's copy has only in-frame clones and leaves some out. The data show some 130,000 clones, roughly 89% seen once. Sequenced sample: blood. These receptors were obtained from a man in his late teens or twenties in good health.

This rearrangement joins TRBV5-6 to TRBJ1-1; a possible D gene is TRBD1 (5 bases). Germline V gene sequence: CDR1 SGHDT, CDR2 YYEEEE. CDR3 length: 14 amino acids. Between the trimmed V and J ends, which lost 6 bases and 1 base, there was a span of 13 bases. CDR3 coding DNA: TGTGCCAGCACCTCGGGACGGTGGAACACTGAAGCTTTCTTT. Its protein is CASTSGRWNTEAFF.

The chain is built from TRBV4-2 and TRBJ2-7, with 10 nucleotides matching TRBD2. The CDR3 totals 15 residues. CDR1 LGHNA and CDR2 YNFKEQ come from the germline V gene. J gave up 9 bases and V 1 base, and 9 bases lay outside the gene matches. CDR3 region: CASSQALAGETVQYF. The CDR3, as DNA: TGTGCCAGCAGCCAAGCGCTAGCGGGGGAAACGGTGCAGTACTTC.

The V gene is TRBV7-3, the J gene TRBJ2-1; 12 positions match TRBD1. The germline gives CDR1 SGHTA, CDR2 FQGTGA. Germline trimming cut 5 bases from V and 0 bases from J; bases unmatched to any gene: 11. This CDR3 has 19 residues. This CDR3 is CASSPRGQGAFSSYNEQFF. The CDR3, as DNA: TGTGCCAGCAGCCCCAGGGGACAGGGGGCGTTTTCCTCCTACAATGAGCAGTTCTTC.

V is TRBV18 and J is TRBJ2-3, with TRBD2 matching 10 bases. Per the germline V gene, CDR1 is KGHSH and CDR2 is LQKENI. The CDR3 consists of 18 residues. The junction had 10 bases not matched to a gene; V was cut back by 0 bases and J by 4 bases. DNA of the CDR3: TGTGCCAGCTCACCACCGGGGGTAACTAGCGGGATACCAGATACGCAGTATTTT. Translating gives CASSPPGVTSGIPDTQYF. Based on the CDR3 plus reference TRBV18 and TRBJ2-3, the full variable domain is NAGVMQNPRHLVRRRGQEARLRCSPMKGHSHVYWYRQLPEEGLKFMVYLQKENIIDESGMPKERFSAEFPKEGPSILRIQQVVRGDSAAYFCASSPPGVTSGIPDTQYFGPGTRLTVL.

The V gene is TRBV10-3, the J gene TRBJ1-3; no clear D gene. The CDR3 covers 17 residues. Trimming shortened V by 0 bases and J by 0 bases, and 12 bases separated the two germline ends. Per the germline V gene, CDR1 is ENHRY and CDR2 is SYGVKD. The CDR3 nucleotides read TGTGCCATCAGTGAGTCCGCCAGCCTTTACTCTGGAAACACCATATATTTT. Residues: CAISESASLYSGNTIYF.

The rearrangement joins TRBV5-6 to TRBJ1-2; a possible D gene is TRBD1 (5 bases). V was cut by 4 bases and J by 4 bases, with 17 bases left in between. The CDR3 spans 15 residues. Germline V gene data show CDR1 as SGHDT and CDR2 as YYEEEE. This CDR3 reads CASSPFTGAGYGYTF. The CDR3 DNA sequence: TGTGCCAGCAGCCCTTTCACCGGGGCGGGCTATGGCTACACCTTC.

This clone was seen once. This chain connects TRBV2 to TRBJ2-7; D unclear. In germline, CDR1 is SNHLY, CDR2 FYNNEI. Trimming pared 7 bases from V and 0 bases from J, leaving 13 bases between. This CDR3 has 14 residues. The CDR3 region is CASMSVGSSYEQYF. The CDR3 bases are TGTGCCAGCATGTCGGTGGGAAGCTCCTACGAGCAGTACTTC.

Concerning this clone itself: Germline and junction disagree at one end, which may indicate a read error. In DNA form, the CDR3 reads TGTGCCAGCAGCCAAAAAGCTAGGACTAGCGGGCACCTGGATGAGCAGCTCTTC. Amino acids: CASSQKARTSGHLDEQLF. The chain joins TRBV4-2 to TRBJ2-1; 11 bases fit TRBD2. CDR1 and CDR2 from the germline V gene are LGHNA and YNFKEQ. This CDR3 is 18 amino acids long.

The CDR3, as DNA: TGCGCCAGCAGCCCCCGGACAGGGGGGACAGCCTACGAGCAGTACTTC. It codes for CASSPRTGGTAYEQYF. The V and J genes are TRBV5-1 and TRBJ2-7; 10 positions agree with TRBD1. Germline V gene sequence: CDR1 SGHRS, CDR2 YFSETQ. V lost 4 bases, J lost 2 bases, and 9 bases stayed unmatched. The CDR3 has 16 amino acids.

The sample holds a few counts of this clone. Other DNA sequences within the sample encode an identical CDR3. The rearrangement joins TRBV12-3 or TRBV12-4 to TRBJ2-7; D call uncertain. The CDR3 spans 11 residues. The ends were cut back, 1 base at V and 4 bases at J, with 2 bases in the middle. CDR3 coding DNA: TGTGCCAGCAGTTTAGGGTACGAGCAGTACTTC. It is translated as CASSLGYEQYF.

V and J are TRBV7-3 and TRBJ1-4; 9 nucleotides match TRBD1. V was clipped by 4 bases and J by 8 bases; unmatched bases: 2. CDR1 is SGHTA, CDR2 FQGTGA, per germline. The length of the CDR3 is 13 residues. The CDR3 protein is CASSSTGGEKLFF. The CDR3 DNA reads as TGTGCCAGCAGCTCGACAGGGGGAGAAAAACTGTTTTTT.

The chain joins TRBV9 to TRBJ2-2, with 9 bases aligning to TRBD1. From germline, CDR1 is SGDLS and CDR2 YYNGEE. This CDR3 is 16 amino acids long. V was clipped by 4 bases and J by 5 bases; unmatched bases: 9. This CDR3 is CASSSSPGTGTGELFF. The CDR3 DNA reads as TGTGCCAGCAGCTCAAGTCCCGGGACAGGGACCGGGGAGCTGTTTTTT.

The chain is built from TRBV7-9 and TRBJ1-4; 7 bases map to TRBD1. Germline V gene sequence: CDR1 SEHNR, CDR2 FQNEAQ (reference sequence). V dropped 5 bases and J dropped 4; count of bases not matched to a gene: 7. This CDR3 spans 15 amino acids. CDR3 amino acids: CASSPQGGYNEKLFF. CDR3 nucleotide sequence: TGTGCCAGCAGCCCCCAAGGGGGCTATAATGAAAAACTGTTTTTT.

The chain recombines TRBV11-1 with TRBJ1-2; 8 bases align to TRBD1. The CDR3 contains 12 residues. Germline V gene sequence: CDR1 SGHAT, CDR2 FQDESV (reference sequence). V shed 5 bases and J 8 bases; nucleotides not matched to a gene: 4. CDR3 in amino acids: CASSHRTGGYTF. The CDR3 DNA follows: TGTGCCAGCAGCCATCGGACAGGGGGCTACACCTTC.

The genes are TRBV5-1 and TRBJ2-3, with 9 bases fitting TRBD2. CDR1 and CDR2 from the germline V gene are SGHRS and YFSETQ. The CDR3 runs to 15 residues. V was clipped by 5 bases and J by 5 bases; unmatched bases: 9. The CDR3 loop reads CASRASGALEDTQYF. The CDR3 nucleotides read TGCGCCAGCAGGGCTAGCGGGGCCCTGGAAGATACGCAGTATTTT.

V is TRBV4-1 and J is TRBJ1-2; 7 nucleotides agree with TRBD1. In germline, CDR1 is MGHRA, CDR2 YSYEKL. V shed 6 bases and J 2 bases; nucleotides not matched to a gene: 12. This CDR3 has 16 residues. CDR3 nucleotides: TGCGCCAGCAGTCCGATGACCCCGACAGGGAACTATGGCTACACCTTC. Residues: CASSPMTPTGNYGYTF.

The chain is built from TRBV1 and TRBJ2-5. TRBV1 is recorded as a pseudogene. The length of the CDR3 is 21 residues. Here the CDR3 DNA reads TGCACCAGCAGCCAAGCAATTGAGGGGACGGCCTGTTCCTTGGGGCAAGAGACCCAGTACTTC. Protein: CTSSQAIEGTACSLGQETQYF.

CDR3 residues: CASSLSGGFGSNQPQHF. The CDR3 DNA reads as TGTGCCAGCAGTTTATCGGGGGGGTTTGGTAGCAATCAGCCCCAGCATTTT. The V gene is TRBV27, the J gene TRBJ1-5; the D gene is possibly TRBD1 (5 bases). V shed 0 bases and J shed 0 bases, with 12 bases lying between them. The germline CDR1 and CDR2 sequences are MNHEY and SMNVEV (reference sequence). This CDR3 is built from 17 residues.

This chain joins TRBV24-1 and TRBJ1-2, with a weak D call TRBD1 (6 bases). Trimming removed 8 bases at V and 4 bases at J, with 13 bases between. Germline V CDR1 and CDR2: KGHDR, SFDVKD. CDR3 length: 13 amino acids. Here the CDR3 reads CATKTEGGYGYTF. CDR3 nucleotide sequence: TGTGCCACCAAAACTGAGGGGGGCTATGGCTACACCTTC.

The V and J genes are TRBV6-5 and TRBJ1-2; 7 bases are a match to TRBD1. The CDR3 sequence is 15 residues long. The ends lost 6 bases at V and 2 bases at J; junction bases unmatched: 9. The germline CDR1 and CDR2 sequences are MNHEY and SVGAGI. In nucleotides, the CDR3 is TGTGCCAGCAGCCCCGGCCGACAGGGAAACTATGGCTACACCTTC. This translates into CASSPGRQGNYGYTF.

The chain is built from TRBV13 and TRBJ2-7, with 11 bases aligning to TRBD1. This CDR3 spans 15 amino acids. CDR1 is PRHDT, CDR2 FYEKMQ, per germline (reference sequence). V lost 5 bases to trimming and J lost 4 bases; unmatched junction nucleotides: 7. The CDR3 reads CASSPRTGGRYEQYF. DNA of the CDR3: TGTGCCAGCAGCCCCCGGACAGGGGGCCGATACGAGCAGTACTTC.

This clone has only one observation. The chain uses TRBV5-1 and TRBJ1-2; unclear D gene. The CDR3 is 14 residues long. The germline gives CDR1 SGHRS, CDR2 YFSETQ. Trimming removed 3 bases from V and 7 bases from J, with 16 bases in between. CDR3 in amino acids: CASSSIYRSGGYTF. DNA of the CDR3: TGCGCCAGCAGCTCGATCTACCGGAGTGGTGGCTACACCTTC.

A word on this clone: The sample contains more than one DNA sequence encoding this CDR3. The V gene is TRBV6-5, the J gene TRBJ1-2; the D gene is possibly TRBD1 (6 bases). V lost 0 bases, J lost 7 bases, and 15 bases lay in between. This CDR3 region has 15 residues. In germline, CDR1 is MNHEY, CDR2 SVGAGI. The CDR3 loop is CASSYSWGARGGYTF. DNA of the CDR3: TGTGCCAGCAGTTACTCTTGGGGGGCGAGGGGTGGCTACACCTTC.

Here the CDR3 reads CASRARGASNEQFF. CDR3 DNA: TGTGCCAGCAGAGCTAGGGGGGCCAGCAATGAGCAGTTCTTC. The V gene is TRBV6-5, the J gene TRBJ2-1; D may match TRBD1 or TRBD2 (6 bases each). V was cut by 6 bases and J by 6 bases, with 15 bases left in between. The CDR3 length is 14 residues. CDR1 and CDR2 from the germline V gene are MNHEY and SVGAGI.

The J gene is TRBJ1-1, the V gene TRBV4-2; 10 positions match TRBD1. This CDR3 spans 16 amino acids. Germline values: CDR1 LGHNA, CDR2 YNFKEQ. With V trimmed by 4 bases and J by 0 bases, 5 bases remained unmatched. The CDR3 bases are TGTGCCAGCAGCCTGACAGGGGGCCCTTTGAACACTGAAGCTTTCTTT. Its protein product is CASSLTGGPLNTEAFF.

The rearrangement joins TRBV11-2 to TRBJ1-6; D gene unclear. CDR1 and CDR2 (germline): SGHAT, FQNNGV. The CDR3 contains 16 residues. V shed 2 bases and J shed 7 bases, with 15 bases lying between them. The CDR3 bases are TGTGCCAGCAGCTTATTCGTGGCAGCAGTGAATTCACCCCTCCACTTT. Translation gives CASSLFVAAVNSPLHF.

The V call is TRBV2, the J call TRBJ2-2; TRBD1 agrees at 7 bases. Trimming cost V 4 bases and J 6 bases; bases outside gene matches: 5. The CDR3 has 14 residues. Germline lookup yields CDR1 SNHLY and CDR2 FYNNEI. CDR3 sequence reads: CASSVQGFPGELFF. The CDR3 coding sequence is TGTGCCAGCAGTGTACAGGGGTTCCCCGGGGAGCTGTTTTTT.

This rearrangement joins TRBV4-1 to TRBJ1-3, with D perhaps TRBD1 (6 bases). The CDR3 has 16 amino acids. The ends were cut back, 1 base at V and 1 base at J, with 11 bases in the middle. Looked up from germline, CDR1 is MGHRA and CDR2 is YSYEKL. This CDR3 reads CASSQVRGPSGNTIYF. The CDR3 DNA reads as TGCGCCAGCAGCCAAGTGCGGGGGCCATCTGGAAACACCATATATTTT.

In this sample, this clone turned up once. The chain's CDR3 is CATSDPKQGYEQYF. The CDR3 nucleotides read TGTGCCACCAGTGACCCCAAACAGGGTTACGAGCAGTACTTC. V is TRBV24-1 and J is TRBJ2-7; D may be TRBD1 (6 bases). There are 14 residues in the CDR3. V was cut by 4 bases and J by 4 bases, with 13 bases left in between. Germline V gene data show CDR1 as KGHDR and CDR2 as SFDVKD.